These T cell receptor beta chains were read from a single sample in a study of blood T cell repertoires in COVID-19. Sequencing used immunoSEQ multiplex PCR; TCRdb keeps in-frame clones, though not all of them. The sample has roughly 110,000 clones, 81% seen once. The sequencing sample was made of peripheral blood. These receptors originate from a human donor in a cohort sampled during active COVID-19. Each CDR3 is given with its conserved first and last residue. A D gene is named only where the DNA matches it firmly. Clone size, where shown, is once, few, many, or a class for clones that have expanded.

v_call	clone_size	cdr3_length	j_call	d_call	cdr3_aa	cdr3_nt
TRBV5-4	NA	16	TRBJ1-4	TRBD1	CASSSAADRGDEKLFF	TGTGCCAGCAGTTCAGCCGCCGACAGGGGCGATGAAAAACTGTTTTTT
TRBV18	NA	18	TRBJ2-1	TRBD2	CASSPTGLAGTYYNEQFF	TGTGCCAGCTCTCCTACGGGGCTAGCGGGTACCTACTACAATGAGCAGTTCTTC
TRBV7-2	NA	14	TRBJ2-5	NA	CASSRHRGQETQYF	TGTGCCAGCAGCAGACACCGGGGCCAAGAGACCCAGTACTTC
TRBV29-1	NA	11	TRBJ1-1	NA	CSAQSYPEAFF	TGCAGCGCCCAGTCTTATCCTGAAGCTTTCTTT
TRBV10-3	NA	13	TRBJ2-7	TRBD1	CAISPGQSYEQYF	TGTGCCATCAGTCCGGGACAGTCCTACGAGCAGTACTTC
TRBV5-6	few	17	TRBJ2-6	NA	CASSLAQRASGANVLTF	TGTGCCAGCAGCTTGGCCCAAAGAGCCTCTGGGGCCAACGTCCTGACTTTC
TRBV7-9	NA	15	TRBJ1-4	NA	CASSSLTGEGEKLFF	TGTGCCAGCAGCTCCCTCACGGGCGAGGGAGAAAAACTGTTTTTT
TRBV6-5	once	14	TRBJ1-1	TRBD1	CASSWTGGGTEAFF	TGTGCCAGCAGTTGGACAGGGGGCGGCACTGAAGCTTTCTTT
TRBV5-6	NA	14	TRBJ2-3	NA	CASSPRGFTDTQYF	TGTGCCAGCAGCCCCCGGGGGTTCACAGATACGCAGTATTTT
TRBV14	NA	15	TRBJ1-4	NA	CASSRRQTVNEKLFF	TGTGCCAGCAGCCGCCGCCAGACTGTTAATGAAAAACTGTTTTTT
TRBV7-6	NA	17	TRBJ2-6	NA	CASSIVAVISGANVLTF	TGTGCCAGCAGCATCGTCGCGGTTATCTCTGGGGCCAACGTCCTGACTTTC
TRBV10-3	NA	17	TRBJ1-1	TRBD1	CAIRVSGTGVGRTEAFF	TGTGCCATCAGGGTGTCCGGGACAGGGGTCGGGAGGACTGAAGCTTTCTTT
TRBV7-3	NA	16	TRBJ2-7	NA	CASSLTSDAGAYEQYF	TGTGCCAGCAGCTTAACCTCCGACGCAGGGGCCTACGAGCAGTACTTC
TRBV5-5	NA	16	TRBJ2-7	TRBD1	CASSRGFGQGSYEQYF	TGTGCCAGCAGCAGAGGGTTCGGACAGGGATCTTACGAGCAGTACTTC
TRBV24-1	NA	18	TRBJ1-1	TRBD1	CATSDFKPRGRLGTEAFF	TGTGCCACCAGTGATTTCAAGCCGAGGGGGCGCTTGGGCACTGAAGCTTTCTTT
TRBV5-1	NA	13	TRBJ2-7	TRBD1	CASRGTELYEQYF	TGCGCCAGCAGAGGGACAGAACTTTACGAGCAGTACTTC
TRBV6-6	NA	14	TRBJ1-2	TRBD1	CASTPGTGLYGYTF	TGTGCCAGCACCCCCGGGACAGGGCTCTATGGCTACACCTTC
TRBV4-1	NA	14	TRBJ2-1	NA	CASSPTGLATEQFF	TGCGCCAGCAGCCCAACGGGACTTGCGACCGAGCAGTTCTTC